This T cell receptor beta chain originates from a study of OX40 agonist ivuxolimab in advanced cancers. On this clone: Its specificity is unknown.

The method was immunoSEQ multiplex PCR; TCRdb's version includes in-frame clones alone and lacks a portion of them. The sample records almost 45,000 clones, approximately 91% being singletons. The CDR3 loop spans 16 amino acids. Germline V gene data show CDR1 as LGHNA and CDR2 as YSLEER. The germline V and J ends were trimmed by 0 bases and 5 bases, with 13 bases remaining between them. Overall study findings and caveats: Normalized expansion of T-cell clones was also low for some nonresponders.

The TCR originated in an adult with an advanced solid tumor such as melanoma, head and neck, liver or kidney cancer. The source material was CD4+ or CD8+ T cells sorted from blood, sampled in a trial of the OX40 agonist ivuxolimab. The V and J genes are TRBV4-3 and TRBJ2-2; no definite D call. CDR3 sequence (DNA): TGCGCCAGCAGCCAAGAATTAGCACCCACTACCGGGGAGCTGTTTTTT. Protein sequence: CASSQELAPTTGELFF.